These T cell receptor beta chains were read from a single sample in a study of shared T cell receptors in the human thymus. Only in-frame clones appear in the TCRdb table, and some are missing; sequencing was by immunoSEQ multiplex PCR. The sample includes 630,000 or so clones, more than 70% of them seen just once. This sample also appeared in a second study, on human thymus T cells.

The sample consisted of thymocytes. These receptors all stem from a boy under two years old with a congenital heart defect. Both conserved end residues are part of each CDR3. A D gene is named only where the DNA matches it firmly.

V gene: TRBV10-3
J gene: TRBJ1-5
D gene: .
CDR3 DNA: TGTGCCATCAGGGAACAGGGCTCCGGGCCCCAGCATTTT
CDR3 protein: CAIREQGSGPQHF

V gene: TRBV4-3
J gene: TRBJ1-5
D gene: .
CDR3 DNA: TGCGCCAGCAGCCAAGAAAAAGCTGGTTTCAGGAATCAGCCCCAGCATTTT
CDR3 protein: CASSQEKAGFRNQPQHF

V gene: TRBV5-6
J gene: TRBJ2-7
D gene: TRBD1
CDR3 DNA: TGTGCCAGCAGCCATGACAGGGGTAAAATACTGTCCTACGAGCAGTACTTC
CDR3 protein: CASSHDRGKILSYEQYF

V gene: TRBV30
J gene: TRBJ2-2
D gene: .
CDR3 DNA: TGTGCCTGGAGTGTTGCCGGGTACACCGGGGAGCTGTTTTTT
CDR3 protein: CAWSVAGYTGELFF

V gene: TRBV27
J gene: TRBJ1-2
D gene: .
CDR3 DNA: TGTGCCAGCGGCGGACTCTTCGGTGTTAACTACGGCTACACCTTC
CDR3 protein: CASGGLFGVNYGYTF

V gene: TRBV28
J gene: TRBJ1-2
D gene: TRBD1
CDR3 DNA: TGTGCCAGCAGCTGTCCGGGACAGGCGGAAAACTATGGCTACACCTTC
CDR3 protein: CASSCPGQAENYGYTF

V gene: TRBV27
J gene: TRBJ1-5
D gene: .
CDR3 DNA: TGTGCCAGCAGTTCCGCCAGGGTTGATCAGCCCCAGCATTTT
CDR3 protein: CASSSARVDQPQHF

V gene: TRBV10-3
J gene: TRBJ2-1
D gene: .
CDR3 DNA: TGTGCCATCAGTGCTGGCGGGGCCTACAATGAGCAGTTCTTC
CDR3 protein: CAISAGGAYNEQFF

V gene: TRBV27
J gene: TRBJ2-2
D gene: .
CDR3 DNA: TGTGCCAGCAGTAGGCTCAGGGACACCGGGGAGCTGTTTTTT
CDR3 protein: CASSRLRDTGELFF

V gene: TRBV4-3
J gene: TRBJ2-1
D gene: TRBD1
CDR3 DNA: TGCGCCAGCAGCCAAGAACGACAGGGGGGGAAATCGGGCGAGCAGTTCTTC
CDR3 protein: CASSQERQGGKSGEQFF

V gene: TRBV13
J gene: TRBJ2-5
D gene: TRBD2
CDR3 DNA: TGTGCCAGCAGAATCCGGCGGGAGGAAGAGACCCAGTACTTC
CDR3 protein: CASRIRREEETQYF

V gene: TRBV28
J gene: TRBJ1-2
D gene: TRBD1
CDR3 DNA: TGTGCCAGCGCCCTCGTCAGGGGGCGAGGCTATGGCTACACCTTC
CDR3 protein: CASALVRGRGYGYTF

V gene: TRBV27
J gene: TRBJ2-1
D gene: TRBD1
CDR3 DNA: TGTGCCAGCAGTACACCGAGGACAGGGGGTTCCTACAATGAGCAGTTCTTC
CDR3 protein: CASSTPRTGGSYNEQFF

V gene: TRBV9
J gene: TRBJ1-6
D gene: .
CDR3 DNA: TGTGCCAGCAGCTCCCACGGGGGATTTAATTCCCCCCTCCACTTT
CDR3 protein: CASSSHGGFNSPLHF

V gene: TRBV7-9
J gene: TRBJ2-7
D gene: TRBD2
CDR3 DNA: TGTGCCACCCTACCCTTAGCGGGCCCAAGCTCCTACGAGCAGTACTTC
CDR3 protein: CATLPLAGPSSYEQYF